These T cell receptor beta chains were read from a single sample in a study of beta chain features in type 1 diabetes. Measured with immunoSEQ multiplex PCR; TCRdb has only the in-frame clones, and not every one. The top ten hold around 0.065% of the sample, which has 400,000 to 600,000 clones, over 25% seen once. Sample: naive CD4+ T cells from blood. The receptors originated from a man younger than 35 in good health. Each CDR3 is given with its conserved first and last residue. A D gene is named only where the DNA matches it firmly. The listing skips clone size in some rows; elsewhere it reads once, few, many or a size class.

clone size | J gene | V gene | D gene | CDR3 DNA | CDR3 protein
few | TRBJ2-2 | TRBV29-1 | TRBD2 | TGCAGCGTTGCCCCTAGCGGGAGTTCAGACGGGGAGCTGTTTTTT | CSVAPSGSSDGELFF
- | TRBJ2-1 | TRBV2 | - | TGTGCCAGCAGTGAAAGAGGCCGGGGAGGTTACAATGAGCAGTTCTTC | CASSERGRGGYNEQFF
- | TRBJ1-1 | TRBV29-1 | - | TGCAGCGTTGTCCCTCAGGAAGTGAACACTGAAGCTTTCTTT | CSVVPQEVNTEAFF
few | TRBJ2-1 | TRBV6-4 | TRBD2 | TGTGCCAGCAGTGAAAGCGGGAGGGCCTACAATGAGCAGTTCTTC | CASSESGRAYNEQFF
- | TRBJ2-7 | TRBV15 | TRBD1 | TGTGCCACCAGCAGAGATAGGGACAGCAGCGTGCAGTACTTC | CATSRDRDSSVQYF
- | TRBJ2-5 | TRBV7-3 | TRBD2 | TGTGCCAGCAGCTTACAAGCGGGAGATTTCGAGACCCAGTACTTC | CASSLQAGDFETQYF
few | TRBJ2-1 | TRBV29-1 | TRBD1 | TGCAGCGTTGCCCGGGACAGGGGATACAATGAGCAGTTCTTC | CSVARDRGYNEQFF
- | TRBJ2-2 | TRBV15 | - | TGTGCCACCAGCTCCGGGGGACGGGTCACCGGGGAGCTGTTTTTT | CATSSGGRVTGELFF
- | TRBJ2-6 | TRBV30 | - | TGTGCCTGGGGCCGCAGGGTCTCTGGGGCCAACGTCCTGACTTTC | CAWGRRVSGANVLTF
few | TRBJ2-1 | TRBV30 | - | TGTGCCTGGAGTCGAACGGGGATCAACAATGAGCAGTTCTTC | CAWSRTGINNEQFF
- | TRBJ2-1 | TRBV7-9 | - | TGTGCCAGCAGCTCCCCAAGGGAGCAGTTCTTC | CASSSPREQFF
few | TRBJ2-5 | TRBV30 | - | TGTGCCACGCCGAGGGCTAGCAATCAAGAGACCCAGTACTTC | CATPRASNQETQYF
- | TRBJ2-1 | TRBV14 | - | TGTGCCAGCAGTTCGACCGGCTACAATGAGCAGTTCTTC | CASSSTGYNEQFF
once | TRBJ1-5 | TRBV15 | - | TGTGCCACCAGCAGAGACCAGGGACGCAATCAGCCCCAGCATTTT | CATSRDQGRNQPQHF
few | TRBJ2-3 | TRBV30 | - | TGTGCCTGGAGCTGGAGTACGGATACGCAGTATTTT | CAWSWSTDTQYF
- | TRBJ2-1 | TRBV25-1 | - | TGTGCCAGCAGTGAATGGGGATCGGGGCGCAATGAGCAGTTCTTC | CASSEWGSGRNEQFF
- | TRBJ2-3 | TRBV6-5 | TRBD2 | TGTGCCAGCAGTTACTCGGGACTAGAGGCAGATACGCAGTATTTT | CASSYSGLEADTQYF
few | TRBJ1-5 | TRBV29-1 | TRBD1 | TGCAGCGTACTAACCGACAGGGGTAATCAGCCCCAGCATTTT | CSVLTDRGNQPQHF
few | TRBJ2-7 | TRBV4-3 | TRBD1 | TGCGCCAGCAGCCTAGGGACAGGGAAGTACGAGCAGTACTTC | CASSLGTGKYEQYF
few | TRBJ2-1 | TRBV25-1 | - | TGTGCCAGCAGTGAACAGGGACCCTACAATGAGCAGTTCTTC | CASSEQGPYNEQFF
- | TRBJ1-2 | TRBV5-1 | - | TGCGCCAGCACCTACGACGTGACCTATGGCTACACCTTC | CASTYDVTYGYTF
few | TRBJ2-7 | TRBV19 | - | TGTGCCAGTAGTATAGATCACTTGACCTACGAGCAGTACTTC | CASSIDHLTYEQYF
- | TRBJ2-1 | TRBV7-2 | TRBD2 | TGTGCCAGCAGCAGAAGACTAGCGGGAGAGAAGAATGAGCAGTTCTTC | CASSRRLAGEKNEQFF
few | TRBJ1-4 | TRBV7-2 | TRBD1 | TGTGCCAGCAGCCCCACAGGGGTTTCTAATGAAAAACTGTTTTTT | CASSPTGVSNEKLFF
- | TRBJ2-3 | TRBV29-1 | - | TGCAGCGTTGCGGTTAGCACAGATACGCAGTATTTT | CSVAVSTDTQYF
- | TRBJ1-2 | TRBV30 | - | TGTGCCTGGACACCCGACAGGCTGTACTATGGCTACACCTTC | CAWTPDRLYYGYTF
- | TRBJ2-7 | TRBV20-1 | TRBD2 | TGCAGTGCAAGACTAGCCCACGAGCAGTACTTC | CSARLAHEQYF
- | TRBJ2-1 | TRBV7-9 | - | TGTGCCAGCAGGCCCGACAGAAACAATGAGCAGTTCTTC | CASRPDRNNEQFF
- | TRBJ2-1 | TRBV29-1 | - | TGCAGCGTTCAAGGGTACCTCTACAATGAGCAGTTCTTC | CSVQGYLYNEQFF
- | TRBJ2-7 | TRBV7-7 | - | TGTGCCAGCAGCTTGGGCGAGGGGGATTACGAGCAGTACTTC | CASSLGEGDYEQYF
few | TRBJ2-3 | TRBV30 | TRBD2 | TGTGCCTGGGCTAGCGGGAGGGGCACAGATACGCAGTATTTT | CAWASGRGTDTQYF
- | TRBJ2-3 | TRBV10-3 | - | TGTGCCATCAGTGCCGAGCGAGAAGGTACGCAGTATTTT | CAISAEREGTQYF
few | TRBJ2-5 | TRBV29-1 | - | TGCAGCGTTGAAGATGGGGGGACAGTCCAAGAGACCCAGTACTTC | CSVEDGGTVQETQYF
- | TRBJ1-5 | TRBV30 | TRBD1 | TGTGCCTGGAAAAGACAGGGATTCAGGCAGCCCCAGCATTTT | CAWKRQGFRQPQHF
- | TRBJ2-7 | TRBV5-1 | TRBD2 | TGCGCCAGCAGCTTGGGGGTCCAGCGGGAGTCAATCGAGCAGTACTTC | CASSLGVQRESIEQYF
- | TRBJ2-1 | TRBV7-9 | - | TGTGCCAGCAGCTCGGCCGGGCCGGGCAATGAGCAGTTCTTC | CASSSAGPGNEQFF
- | TRBJ2-2 | TRBV14 | - | TGTGCCAGCAGACAGACGACAGCATTGAACACCGGGGAGCTGTTTTTT | CASRQTTALNTGELFF
- | TRBJ1-1 | TRBV14 | - | TGTGCCAGCAGCCTTATCGCGGGCACTGAAGCTTTCTTT | CASSLIAGTEAFF
- | TRBJ2-7 | TRBV7-2 | - | TGTGCCAGCAGCCTACAACGGTACGAGCAGTACTTC | CASSLQRYEQYF
- | TRBJ2-6 | TRBV9 | - | TGTGCCAGCAGCGACTACGGGGCCAACGTCCTGACTTTC | CASSDYGANVLTF
- | TRBJ1-1 | TRBV7-9 | - | TGTGCCAGCAGCTTAGTCTCGGGGGCGTTCACTGAAGCTTTCTTT | CASSLVSGAFTEAFF
few | TRBJ2-3 | TRBV30 | TRBD1 | TGTGCCTGGAGTCAGGGGGTTCCAGATACGCAGTATTTT | CAWSQGVPDTQYF
- | TRBJ2-5 | TRBV7-2 | TRBD2 | TGTGCCAGCAGCTTAGGCGGGGGAACGGGCTCGACCCAGTACTTC | CASSLGGGTGSTQYF
- | TRBJ2-7 | TRBV5-1 | TRBD1 | TGCGCCAGCAGCTCGGGACAGGGGGCGGACGAGCAGTACTTC | CASSSGQGADEQYF
few | TRBJ1-1 | TRBV5-4 | - | TGTGCCAGCAGGTTACAGCAGAACACTGAAGCTTTCTTT | CASRLQQNTEAFF
- | TRBJ1-2 | TRBV28 | - | TGTGCCAGCAGTTCAGGGTATAATGGCTACACCTTC | CASSSGYNGYTF
- | TRBJ2-1 | TRBV21-1 | - | TGTGCCCCAGGGGGGACAACATACAATGAGCAGTTCTTC | CAPGGTTYNEQFF
- | TRBJ2-3 | TRBV30 | - | TGTGCCTGGAGTGTAGGGAGTTCAGATACGCAGTATTTT | CAWSVGSSDTQYF
- | TRBJ2-1 | TRBV9 | TRBD2 | TGTGCCAGCAGCGTAGCGTCAGCGGGGGTCCGCGAGCAGTTCTTC | CASSVASAGVREQFF
- | TRBJ1-4 | TRBV7-9 | - | TGTGCCAGCAGTGGGTTGTCAACTAATGAAAAACTGTTTTTT | CASSGLSTNEKLFF
- | TRBJ2-5 | TRBV7-9 | TRBD1 | TGTGCCAGCATCCCACTCCGGGGACAGGAGACCCAGTACTTC | CASIPLRGQETQYF
- | TRBJ2-2 | TRBV9 | - | TGTGCCAGCAACGGGCTCACCGGGGAGCTGTTTTTT | CASNGLTGELFF